The T cell receptor (beta chain) described here comes from a study of T cells in Graves' hyperthyroidism and ophthalmopathy. Amplification of TCR beta CDR3 regions used RNA as the template. First-round RT-PCR with HTBI primers amplified the TCR CDR3 region. TCRdb re-called the multiplex PCR reads with MiXCR, one entry per CDR3 protein. The top ten clones hold around 7.8% of a sample with a few hundred thousand distinct CDR3 sequences, less than 20% of them seen once. V lost 6 bases, J lost 7 bases, and 11 bases stayed unmatched. Germline V gene sequence: CDR1 MNHEY, CDR2 SVGEGT. This CDR3 region has 15 residues. This clonotype was counted ten times or more.

The sample was blood. The TCR originated in a woman under 40 with Graves' hyperthyroidism. The chain employs TRBV6-2 or TRBV6-3 and TRBJ2-1, with 8 bases that match TRBD1. DNA for the CDR3: TGTGCCAGCAGCCCGGACAGGGTCATTAAGAATGAGCAGTTCTTC. It encodes CASSPDRVIKNEQFF.